What follows are 19 T cell receptor beta chains derived from one specimen sequenced in a study of T cell repertoires in cytomegalovirus infection. Via MiXCR, TCRdb re-called the reads, giving one row per CDR3 protein. The sample shows about 100,000 distinct CDR3 sequences, less than 25% of them seen only once. The sample taken for sequencing was CD8+ T cells from PBMCs. Every receptor here comes from a human donor in good health (CMV status not recorded). Some clones in this sample may be carry-over from other donors' samples.

As for this clonotype: A much larger clone lies a single base off, so this may be a read error. The rearrangement links TRBV5-4 to TRBJ2-7, with 11 positions matching TRBD1. CDR3 length: 15 residues. Germline V CDR1 and CDR2: SGHNT, YYREEE (reference sequence). As DNA, the CDR3 is TGTGCCAGCAGCTCCGGACAGGGGGCGACCTACAAGCAGTACTTC. It encodes CASSSGQGATYKQYF.

This clonotype was seen a few times. The chain couples TRBV11-2 to TRBJ2-1; the D gene could be TRBD1 or TRBD2 (5 bases each). Looked up from germline, CDR1 is SGHAT and CDR2 is FQNNGV. Trimming cost V 1 base and J 7 bases, with 11 bases left between them. This CDR3 region has 14 residues. CDR3 sequence reads: CASSLVGDGNEQFF. The CDR3 nucleotides read TGTGCCAGCAGCTTAGTCGGGGACGGAAATGAGCAGTTCTTC. The full variable domain, completed using reference TRBV11-2 and TRBJ2-1, is EAGVAQSPRYKIIEKRQSVAFWCNPISGHATLYWYQQILGQGPKLLIQFQNNGVVDDSQLPKDRFSAERLKGVDSTLKIQPAKLEDSAVYLCASSLVGDGNEQFFGPGTRLTVL.

There are a few counts of this clonotype. This chain joins TRBV11-3 and TRBJ2-3; D possibly corresponds to TRBD1 (5 bases). This CDR3 region has 12 residues. V was shortened by 6 bases and J by 5 bases, with 9 bases between the two germline ends. Germline lookup yields CDR1 SGHNT and CDR2 YENEEA. For the CDR3, the DNA is TGTGCCAGCAGGTCAGGGTTAGATACGCAGTATTTT. Translated, it gives CASRSGLDTQYF.

This clonotype was seen at least ten times. The rearrangement uses TRBV11-2 and TRBJ2-1; no definite D call. This CDR3 comprises 15 residues. CDR1 SGHAT and CDR2 FQNNGV come from the germline V gene. V lost 4 bases and J 0 bases, leaving 10 bases between the germline ends. The CDR3 DNA reads TGTGCCAGCAGCTCCCCAAGCGCCTCCTACAATGAGCAGTTCTTC. Translation: CASSSPSASYNEQFF. The variable domain in full, with the rest retrieved from reference TRBV11-2 and TRBJ2-1, is EAGVAQSPRYKIIEKRQSVAFWCNPISGHATLYWYQQILGQGPKLLIQFQNNGVVDDSQLPKDRFSAERLKGVDSTLKIQPAKLEDSAVYLCASSSPSASYNEQFFGPGTRLTVL.

The chain employs TRBV7-9 and TRBJ2-1, with D possibly matching TRBD1 (5 bases). The CDR3 runs to 12 residues. Germline values: CDR1 SEHNR, CDR2 FQNEAQ (reference sequence). Between the trimmed V and J ends, which lost 7 bases and 7 bases, there was a span of 11 bases. In nucleotides, the CDR3 is TGTGCCAGCATCACCAAGGGGAATGAGCAGTTCTTC. It is translated as CASITKGNEQFF.

A note on this clonotype: Germline and junction disagree at one end, which may indicate a read error. V usage is TRBV4-1 and J usage is TRBJ1-4; 7 bases fit TRBD1. Per the germline V gene, CDR1 is MGHRA and CDR2 is YSYEKL. The CDR3 has 16 residues. CDR3 sequence reads: CACSLGTAGYNEKLFF. The CDR3 DNA sequence: TGCGCCTGCAGCCTTGGGACAGCGGGTTATAATGAAAAACTGTTTTTT.

In its sample, this clonotype was seen many times. The gene calls are TRBV7-2 and TRBJ2-3; tentative D call: TRBD2 (6 bases). With 1 base removed from V and 6 bases from J, the gap between germline ends came to 17 bases. The germline CDR1 and CDR2 sequences are SGHTA and FQGNSA. The CDR3 totals 16 residues. This CDR3 is CASSLGLEGPSDTQYF. The CDR3 DNA sequence: TGTGCCAGCAGCTTAGGACTAGAGGGGCCCTCGGATACGCAGTATTTT.

In its sample, this clonotype was seen a few times. The chain is built from TRBV20-1 and TRBJ2-5, with D possibly being TRBD1 (6 bases). CDR1 and CDR2 from the germline V gene are DFQATT and SNEGSKA (reference sequence). The CDR3 is made up of 15 amino acids. V lost 3 bases and J 2 bases, leaving 16 bases between the germline ends. The CDR3 nucleotides are TGCAGTGCTAGGACAGGTTATTGGCCACAAGAGACCCAGTACTTC. Translating it yields CSARTGYWPQETQYF.

The CDR3 nucleotides are TGTGCCACCAGCAGAGGGAGATCAGGGGGGGGATCCTACGAGCAGTACTTC. Its translation is CATSRGRSGGGSYEQYF. The chain joins TRBV15 to TRBJ2-7; the D call may be TRBD1 or TRBD2 (7 bases each). V was cut by 1 base and J by 1 base, with 17 bases left in between. This CDR3 is built from 17 residues. Per germline, CDR1 LNHNV and CDR2 YYDKDF (reference sequence).

In its sample, this clonotype was seen a few times. V and J are TRBV7-9 and TRBJ2-1, with 10 bases matching TRBD2. The CDR3 has 19 residues. Germline CDR1 SEHNR, CDR2 FQNEAQ (reference sequence). V lost 6 bases to trimming and J lost 0 bases; unmatched junction nucleotides: 14. CDR3 in amino acids: CASSSHLSSGRSSYNEQFF. The DNA of the CDR3 is TGTGCCAGCAGTTCCCATCTGAGTAGCGGGAGGAGCTCCTACAATGAGCAGTTCTTC.

This clonotype came up a few times. The chain recombines TRBV19 with TRBJ2-2, with D possibly being TRBD1 or TRBD2 (5 bases each). The V end was cut by 4 bases, the J end by 9 bases, with 12 bases between. This CDR3 spans 13 amino acids. The germline CDR1 and CDR2 sequences are LNHDA and SQIVND (reference sequence). The CDR3 DNA follows: TGTGCCAGTAGTAACGGGGACGTAAGGGAGCTGTTTTTT. Protein product: CASSNGDVRELFF. Full variable domain (rest looked up from reference TRBV19 and TRBJ2-2): DGGITQSPKYLFRKEGQNVTLSCEQNLNHDAMYWYRQDPGQGLRLIYYSQIVNDFQKGDIAEGYSVSREKKESFPLTVTSAQKNPTAFYLCASSNGDVRELFFGEGSRLTVL.

The rearrangement uses TRBV7-9 and TRBJ2-3; 11 bases fit TRBD2. Losses at the gene ends were 0 bases for V and 6 bases for J; bases not matched to a gene: 2. The CDR3 totals 15 residues. Germline CDR1 and CDR2: SEHNR and FQNEAQ (reference sequence). The CDR3 protein is CASSLAGLADDTQYF. Here the CDR3 DNA reads TGTGCCAGCAGCTTAGCGGGACTAGCGGACGATACGCAGTATTTT.

The chain uses TRBV2 and TRBJ1-1; the D is unclear. CDR3 length: 13 residues. In germline, CDR1 is SNHLY, CDR2 FYNNEI. Trimming shortened V by 7 bases and J by 1 base, and 10 bases separated the two germline ends. CDR3 in amino acids: CASILPGNTEAFF. The CDR3 DNA sequence: TGTGCCAGCATCTTACCGGGGAACACTGAAGCTTTCTTT.

This clonotype has more than one count but fewer than ten. The CDR3 coding sequence is TGTGCCAGCAGTTTTCGACTGGGGGCTGAAGCTTTCTTT. Translated, it gives CASSFRLGAEAFF. The J gene is TRBJ1-1, the V gene TRBV28, with D tentatively TRBD1 (5 bases). The V gene's germline CDR1 is MDHEN and CDR2 SYDVKM. The CDR3 totals 13 residues. Deletions cut 3 bases from V and 6 bases from J, with 11 bases between.

V gene TRBV4-1 combines with J gene TRBJ2-1; D is possibly TRBD2 (5 bases). Germline V lookup: CDR1 MGHRA, CDR2 YSYEKL. V gave up 4 bases and J gave up 3 bases, with 13 bases separating them. There are 15 residues in the CDR3. The CDR3 region has the DNA TGCGCCAGCAGCCCTGATATCGGGAACTACAATGAGCAGTTCTTC. It codes for CASSPDIGNYNEQFF.

This clonotype was observed a few times. The V call is TRBV29-1, the J call TRBJ1-5; TRBD1 might be the D (5 bases). Germline V CDR1 and CDR2: SQVTM, ANQGSEA. V lost 4 bases and J 7 bases, leaving 11 bases between the germline ends. The CDR3 length is 12 residues. The CDR3 reads CSVGRDGQPQHF. The CDR3 DNA reads as TGCAGCGTTGGCAGGGATGGCCAGCCCCAGCATTTT. Drawing the rest from reference TRBV29-1 and TRBJ1-5, the complete variable domain is SAVISQKPSRDICQRGTSLTIQCQVDSQVTMMFWYRQQPGQSLTLIATANQGSEATYESGFVIDKFPISRPNLTFSTLTVSNMSPEDSSIYLCSVGRDGQPQHFGDGTRLSIL.

This clonotype was detected only once. V and J are TRBV2 and TRBJ1-2; the D gene is possibly TRBD1 (5 bases). The CDR3 sequence is 13 residues long. In germline, CDR1 is SNHLY, CDR2 FYNNEI. V shed 9 bases and J shed 6 bases, with 17 bases lying between them. CDR3 residues: CASLGRDSHGYTF. The CDR3 coding sequence is TGTGCCAGTCTAGGCCGAGACAGCCATGGCTACACCTTC.

Only a few counts were recorded for this clonotype. This chain connects TRBV29-1 to TRBJ2-1, with 12 nucleotides matching TRBD2. The V gene's germline CDR1 is SQVTM and CDR2 ANQGSEA. V shed 3 bases, J shed 4 bases, and the junction held 4 bases outside the gene matches. There are 15 residues in the CDR3. CDR3 protein: CSVETSGSVYNEQFF. CDR3 DNA: TGCAGCGTTGAGACTAGCGGGAGTGTATACAATGAGCAGTTCTTC.

This clonotype was counted many times. CDR3 amino acids: CASSIASGQNEQFF. The CDR3 DNA is TGTGCCAGTAGTATAGCTTCAGGGCAAAATGAGCAGTTCTTC. This chain uses TRBV19 with TRBJ2-1, with D tentatively TRBD1 (5 bases). CDR3 size: 14 residues. V was shortened by 1 base and J by 7 bases, with 11 bases between the two germline ends. Germline V CDR1 and CDR2: LNHDA, SQIVND (reference sequence).